This T cell receptor (beta chain) is from a study of blood T cell repertoires in COVID-19 (TCRdb year 2020). About the full investigation: Samples from collaborators originated in the United States, Italy and Spain and spanned both the acute and convalescent phases of COVID-19. The dataset comprised deeply sampled blood TCRbeta repertoires from subjects exposed to, actively infected with, or recovered from COVID-19. Where available, HLA class I and class II types were taken from metadata supplied by the sample provider and were not determined by assay-based typing. The samples were drawn from the first 160 participants of the ongoing ImmuneRACE study and from 950 to 1,500 subjects provided by 6 global collaborators. A de-identified subject ID, COVID-19 status, age in years and sex were almost always included in the sample metadata. A freely available public database, intended as a resource for researchers studying the immune response to SARS-CoV-2, is where the repertoires were released. The material from the prospective study consisted of cDNA or gDNA derived from T cells, B-cell-depleted T cells, or PBMCs.

General conclusions and limits of the study: The quantity of clinical and demographic metadata differed by source and by participant and was supplied without curation.

Inclusive of the bounding cysteine and phenylalanine, the CDR3 is 14 residues long. The entry retains the CDR3 DNA only, 42 bases that are in frame from base 1. V is reduced by 2 bases and J by 7 bases, leaving a spacing of 15 bases between them. Reading the germline V gene gives CDR1 SGHDT and CDR2 YYEEEE. Comments on this clone: Its antigen is unknown. No clone much larger than this one lies a single base away; base qualities are absent.

The immunoSEQ Assay, a bias-controlled multiplex PCR, was used to amplify TCRbeta CDR3 regions from genomic DNA. For the original study's pipeline: Nucleated cell counts per sample were estimated from amplification of reference gene primers within the assay. To quantify the absolute abundance of each unique TCRbeta CDR3 rearrangement, sequence reads were collapsed and filtered. For each sample, productive Simpson clonality was calculated by taking the square root of Simpson's diversity index across productive rearrangements. TCRdb mirrors the immuneACCESS table, restricted to in-frame sequences. Some clones are absent from its copies; in checked studies, under half trace to an unresolved V gene, and the reason for the others is unknown. The D gene and trimming were derived from the DNA, and the V and J assignments and clone size from that table. This sample has roughly 120,000 clones in its table, and about 80% of those were observed once. Roughly an eighth of the sample is taken by the ten largest.

Collaborating institutions collected whole blood in K2EDTA tubes following their own protocols. For TCRbeta analysis, collaborators shipped samples in one of three forms: frozen whole blood, isolated PBMCs, or DNA extracted from either of those sample types. The receptor was derived from a woman aged 60-75 years with acute or convalescent COVID-19. This receptor chain uses TRBV5-6 and TRBJ1-2; matching of 5 bases hints at TRBD1 as the D gene. Specimen: peripheral blood. In nucleotides, the sequence is TGTGCCAGCAGCTTCGGGGGAAGGCTAGGTGGCTACACCTTC. Translated, this gives CASSFGGRLGGYTF.